This T cell receptor beta chain was retrieved from a study of T cells after somatic rescue of genetic block. TCRdb's copy holds only in-frame clones and misses some; the assay was immunoSEQ multiplex PCR. The data hold about 88,000 clones, with approximately 90% observed a single time. The CDR3 is made up of 15 amino acids. Germline V lookup: CDR1 MGHRA, CDR2 YSYEKL. V lost 0 bases to trimming and J lost 8 bases, with 16 bases between them. The rearrangement joins TRBV4-1 to TRBJ1-2; D is uncertain. This TCR was sampled from a woman aged 18-29 years. Material: peripheral blood mononuclear cells (PBMCs). The CDR3 sequence is CASSQELSRDVGYTF. CDR3 DNA: TGCGCCAGCAGCCAAGAACTTTCAAGAGATGTCGGCTACACCTTC.